Listed below are T cell receptor beta chains from one sample, sequenced in a study of blood T cell repertoires in COVID-19. This table comes from immunoSEQ multiplex PCR, and its TCRdb copy is limited to in-frame clones, with some not included. The sample records 380,000 or so clones, roughly 77% being singletons. The sequencing sample was made of peripheral blood. The receptors were gathered from a human donor with acute or convalescent COVID-19. The donor label of this sample is uncertain. CDR3s include the opening cysteine and the closing phenylalanine or tryptophan. Each record gives: J gene, clone size, V gene, D gene, CDR3 protein, CDR3 DNA. The D gene is left open where the match is weak. Clone size is shown for a subset of rows, as once, few, many or a class of expanded clone.

j_call: TRBJ1-5
clone_size: .
v_call: TRBV4-1
d_call: .
cdr3_aa: CASSQQTGFRNQPQHF
cdr3_nt: TGCGCCAGCAGCCAACAAACAGGGTTCCGAAATCAGCCCCAGCATTTT

j_call: TRBJ1-3
clone_size: .
v_call: TRBV2
d_call: .
cdr3_aa: CASSVGGTGNTIYF
cdr3_nt: TGTGCCAGCAGTGTCGGGGGTACGGGAAACACCATATATTTT

j_call: TRBJ2-1
clone_size: .
v_call: TRBV5-1
d_call: TRBD2
cdr3_aa: CASSLAGGTYNEQFF
cdr3_nt: TGCGCCAGCAGCCTAGCGGGGGGGACCTACAATGAGCAGTTCTTC

j_call: TRBJ1-2
clone_size: .
v_call: TRBV5-4
d_call: .
cdr3_aa: CASSTGIGNGYTF
cdr3_nt: TGTGCCAGCAGCACAGGAATCGGCAATGGCTACACCTTC

j_call: TRBJ2-1
clone_size: .
v_call: TRBV19
d_call: .
cdr3_aa: CASSRLRDYNEQFF
cdr3_nt: TGTGCCAGTAGTAGACTCCGGGACTACAATGAGCAGTTCTTC

j_call: TRBJ1-4
clone_size: .
v_call: TRBV19
d_call: .
cdr3_aa: CASSPTSRTVKDEKLFF
cdr3_nt: TGTGCCAGTAGTCCAACCTCACGGACAGTTAAGGATGAAAAACTGTTTTTT

j_call: TRBJ1-2
clone_size: .
v_call: TRBV7-2
d_call: .
cdr3_aa: CASSLGGQGGYGYTF
cdr3_nt: TGTGCCAGCAGCTTAGGGGGTCAGGGTGGCTATGGCTACACCTTC

j_call: TRBJ1-1
clone_size: .
v_call: TRBV2
d_call: .
cdr3_aa: CASSGPEANTEAFF
cdr3_nt: TGTGCCAGCAGTGGCCCGGAGGCGAACACTGAAGCTTTCTTT

j_call: TRBJ2-1
clone_size: .
v_call: TRBV19
d_call: .
cdr3_aa: CASSQETGHNEQFF
cdr3_nt: TGTGCCAGTAGTCAAGAGACAGGTCACAATGAGCAGTTCTTC

j_call: TRBJ2-1
clone_size: few
v_call: TRBV6-5
d_call: TRBD2
cdr3_aa: CASSLISGVGGSEQFF
cdr3_nt: TGTGCCAGCAGTTTGATTAGCGGGGTGGGCGGTAGTGAGCAGTTCTTC

j_call: TRBJ1-5
clone_size: .
v_call: TRBV5-5
d_call: .
cdr3_aa: CASSPEARTANQPQHF
cdr3_nt: TGTGCCAGCAGCCCGGAAGCCAGGACAGCTAATCAGCCCCAGCATTTT

j_call: TRBJ2-1
clone_size: .
v_call: TRBV1
d_call: .
cdr3_aa: CTSSLPFPTSGSCSYNEQFF
cdr3_nt: TGCACCAGCAGCCTGCCCTTCCCTACTAGCGGGAGTTGCTCCTACAATGAGCAGTTCTTC

j_call: TRBJ2-3
clone_size: .
v_call: TRBV19
d_call: .
cdr3_aa: CASRGGVGKDTQYF
cdr3_nt: TGTGCCAGTAGAGGGGGAGTAGGTAAAGATACGCAGTATTTT

j_call: TRBJ2-1
clone_size: .
v_call: TRBV5-1
d_call: TRBD2
cdr3_aa: CASSLTTSGGASEQFF
cdr3_nt: TGCGCCAGCAGCTTGACTACTAGCGGGGGGGCATCTGAGCAGTTCTTC

j_call: TRBJ2-7
clone_size: .
v_call: TRBV7-9
d_call: .
cdr3_aa: CASSLTGPNSQYF
cdr3_nt: TGTGCCAGCAGCTTAACTGGGCCGAACTCTCAGTACTTC

j_call: TRBJ2-3
clone_size: .
v_call: TRBV30
d_call: .
cdr3_aa: CAWSARVNTDTQYF
cdr3_nt: TGTGCCTGGAGCGCGCGGGTTAACACAGATACGCAGTATTTT

j_call: TRBJ2-7
clone_size: .
v_call: TRBV30
d_call: .
cdr3_aa: CAWSPDSNSYEQYF
cdr3_nt: TGTGCCTGGAGTCCGGACAGCAACTCCTACGAGCAGTACTTC

j_call: TRBJ1-1
clone_size: .
v_call: TRBV4-1
d_call: .
cdr3_aa: CASSQAGVTEAFF
cdr3_nt: TGCGCCAGCAGCCAAGCAGGGGTCACTGAAGCTTTCTTT

j_call: TRBJ1-2
clone_size: few
v_call: TRBV12-3/TRBV12-4
d_call: .
cdr3_aa: CASRPTQNYGYTF
cdr3_nt: TGTGCCAGCAGGCCGACACAGAACTATGGCTACACCTTC

j_call: TRBJ2-7
clone_size: .
v_call: TRBV5-4
d_call: .
cdr3_aa: CASSAGVVGLNSYEQYF
cdr3_nt: TGTGCCAGCAGCGCCGGGGTAGTGGGATTGAACAGCTACGAGCAGTACTTC

j_call: TRBJ1-2
clone_size: .
v_call: TRBV2
d_call: TRBD1
cdr3_aa: CASTEDRVYGYTF
cdr3_nt: TGTGCCAGCACCGAGGACAGGGTCTATGGCTACACCTTC

j_call: TRBJ1-5
clone_size: few
v_call: TRBV28
d_call: .
cdr3_aa: CASSFGGVGQPQHF
cdr3_nt: TGTGCCAGCAGTTTCGGAGGGGTGGGTCAGCCCCAGCATTTT

j_call: TRBJ2-3
clone_size: .
v_call: TRBV19
d_call: TRBD2
cdr3_aa: CASSIDRLAGSTDTQYF
cdr3_nt: TGTGCCAGTAGTATAGATAGACTAGCGGGGTCCACAGATACGCAGTATTTT

j_call: TRBJ1-6
clone_size: once
v_call: TRBV18
d_call: TRBD1
cdr3_aa: CASSLQTGGYNSPLHF
cdr3_nt: TGTGCCAGCTCCCTTCAAACAGGGGGCTATAATTCACCCCTCCACTTT

j_call: TRBJ1-2
clone_size: once
v_call: TRBV15
d_call: TRBD1
cdr3_aa: CATSRRTGGNYGYTF
cdr3_nt: TGTGCCACCAGCAGGCGGACAGGGGGGAACTATGGCTACACCTTC

j_call: TRBJ1-1
clone_size: .
v_call: TRBV6-6
d_call: .
cdr3_aa: CASSRSPGQPEAFF
cdr3_nt: TGTGCCAGCAGTCGATCACCTGGACAGCCTGAAGCTTTCTTT

j_call: TRBJ2-1
clone_size: .
v_call: TRBV4-1
d_call: TRBD2
cdr3_aa: CASSQGEATSGYNEQFF
cdr3_nt: TGCGCCAGCAGCCAAGGGGAGGCGACTAGCGGCTACAATGAGCAGTTCTTC

j_call: TRBJ1-2
clone_size: once
v_call: TRBV7-2
d_call: .
cdr3_aa: CASSQRVLYGYTF
cdr3_nt: TGTGCCAGCAGCCAGAGGGTACTCTATGGCTACACCTTC

j_call: TRBJ2-7
clone_size: .
v_call: TRBV6-6
d_call: .
cdr3_aa: CASSYDRTYEQYF
cdr3_nt: TGTGCCAGCAGTTATGACAGGACTTACGAGCAGTACTTC

j_call: TRBJ1-2
clone_size: .
v_call: TRBV20-1
d_call: .
cdr3_aa: CSASARVRGYTF
cdr3_nt: TGCAGTGCTAGTGCCAGGGTGAGGGGCTACACCTTC

j_call: TRBJ2-1
clone_size: .
v_call: TRBV11-1
d_call: TRBD2
cdr3_aa: CASSPPGSGSYNEQFF
cdr3_nt: TGTGCCAGCAGCCCCCCAGGTAGCGGGTCCTACAATGAGCAGTTCTTC

j_call: TRBJ2-7
clone_size: .
v_call: TRBV5-6
d_call: TRBD1
cdr3_aa: CASSWNRGEQYF
cdr3_nt: TGTGCCAGCAGCTGGAACAGGGGCGAGCAGTACTTC

j_call: TRBJ1-2
clone_size: few
v_call: TRBV18
d_call: .
cdr3_aa: CASSPYPETGFYYGYTF
cdr3_nt: TGTGCCAGCTCACCCTATCCGGAGACGGGTTTTTACTATGGCTACACCTTC

j_call: TRBJ1-2
clone_size: .
v_call: TRBV10-3
d_call: TRBD1
cdr3_aa: CAISDGDSPPYGYTF
cdr3_nt: TGTGCCATCAGTGACGGGGACAGCCCACCCTATGGCTACACCTTC

j_call: TRBJ1-2
clone_size: once
v_call: TRBV3-1/TRBV3-2
d_call: .
cdr3_aa: CASRKASDSYGYTF
cdr3_nt: TGTGCCAGCAGGAAAGCTTCGGACAGCTATGGCTACACCTTC

j_call: TRBJ1-1
clone_size: .
v_call: TRBV2
d_call: .
cdr3_aa: CASSEREQKVEAFF
cdr3_nt: TGTGCCAGCAGTGAGCGGGAGCAAAAGGTTGAAGCTTTCTTT

j_call: TRBJ1-3
clone_size: .
v_call: TRBV9
d_call: TRBD1
cdr3_aa: CASSVGDRAGLGSGNTIYF
cdr3_nt: TGTGCCAGCAGCGTGGGGGACAGAGCCGGGTTGGGATCTGGAAACACCATATATTTT

j_call: TRBJ2-1
clone_size: .
v_call: TRBV7-2
d_call: TRBD2
cdr3_aa: CASSTPGGASGNYNEQFF
cdr3_nt: TGTGCCAGCAGCACACCTGGAGGGGCTAGCGGGAACTACAATGAGCAGTTCTTC

j_call: TRBJ2-7
clone_size: .
v_call: TRBV10-3
d_call: TRBD1
cdr3_aa: CAISESITGTGDYEQYF
cdr3_nt: TGTGCCATCAGTGAGTCCATAACCGGGACAGGAGACTACGAGCAGTACTTC

j_call: TRBJ1-2
clone_size: .
v_call: TRBV6-2/TRBV6-3
d_call: .
cdr3_aa: CASSPSYDSFGRRYTF
cdr3_nt: TGTGCCAGCAGCCCCTCATACGACAGTTTTGGGCGTCGCTACACCTTC

j_call: TRBJ1-1
clone_size: .
v_call: TRBV23-1
d_call: TRBD1
cdr3_aa: CASSQSRSGSRGPGTEAFF
cdr3_nt: TGCGCCAGCAGTCAATCGAGGTCGGGGTCCAGGGGGCCGGGCACTGAAGCTTTCTTT

j_call: TRBJ2-6
clone_size: .
v_call: TRBV7-2
d_call: .
cdr3_aa: CASTPPGVAPTAGANVLTF
cdr3_nt: TGTGCCAGCACCCCCCCCGGAGTAGCGCCCACCGCCGGGGCCAACGTCCTGACTTTC

j_call: TRBJ1-6
clone_size: few
v_call: TRBV3-1/TRBV3-2
d_call: .
cdr3_aa: CASSPTGYNSPLHF
cdr3_nt: TGTGCCAGCAGCCCGACAGGTTATAATTCACCCCTCCACTTT

j_call: TRBJ2-2
clone_size: .
v_call: TRBV29-1
d_call: TRBD1
cdr3_aa: CSVGHRGLGRTGELFF
cdr3_nt: TGCAGCGTTGGGCACAGGGGATTGGGGCGCACCGGGGAGCTGTTTTTT

j_call: TRBJ1-5
clone_size: .
v_call: TRBV28
d_call: TRBD1
cdr3_aa: CASIPPREGRGRNQPQHF
cdr3_nt: TGTGCCAGCATCCCCCCCCGGGAGGGTAGGGGGCGCAATCAGCCCCAGCATTTT

j_call: TRBJ2-3
clone_size: .
v_call: TRBV5-1
d_call: TRBD1
cdr3_aa: CASSYSQGAFTDTQYF
cdr3_nt: TGCGCCAGCAGCTATTCACAGGGGGCCTTTACAGATACGCAGTATTTT

j_call: TRBJ1-2
clone_size: .
v_call: TRBV6-5
d_call: TRBD1
cdr3_aa: CASSTGTGNYGYTF
cdr3_nt: TGTGCCAGCAGCACCGGGACAGGCAACTATGGCTACACCTTC

j_call: TRBJ2-7
clone_size: .
v_call: TRBV2
d_call: TRBD1
cdr3_aa: CASSTGTASSYEQYF
cdr3_nt: TGTGCCAGCAGCACCGGGACAGCCAGCTCCTACGAGCAGTACTTC

j_call: TRBJ1-6
clone_size: .
v_call: TRBV2
d_call: .
cdr3_aa: CASRVSTEPLFSPLHF
cdr3_nt: TGTGCCAGCAGAGTATCAACAGAACCGCTATTTTCACCCCTCCACTTT

j_call: TRBJ2-3
clone_size: .
v_call: TRBV5-1
d_call: TRBD2
cdr3_aa: CASSMTSGGRTDTQYF
cdr3_nt: TGCGCCAGCAGCATGACTAGCGGAGGTCGCACAGATACGCAGTATTTT

j_call: TRBJ2-7
clone_size: .
v_call: TRBV2
d_call: .
cdr3_aa: CASSEQSGRLLYEQYF
cdr3_nt: TGTGCCAGCAGTGAACAGAGTGGCAGGTTACTCTACGAGCAGTACTTC

j_call: TRBJ2-2
clone_size: .
v_call: TRBV5-1
d_call: .
cdr3_aa: CASSAPTSAGELFF
cdr3_nt: TGCGCCAGCAGCGCGCCCACGTCGGCCGGGGAGCTGTTTTTT

j_call: TRBJ2-7
clone_size: .
v_call: TRBV2
d_call: .
cdr3_aa: CASSLGQFYEQYF
cdr3_nt: TGTGCCAGCAGCCTTGGACAGTTCTACGAGCAGTACTTC

j_call: TRBJ1-3
clone_size: .
v_call: TRBV7-9
d_call: .
cdr3_aa: CASSLYRQNSGNTIYF
cdr3_nt: TGTGCCAGCAGCTTATATAGACAGAACTCTGGAAACACCATATATTTT

j_call: TRBJ1-5
clone_size: .
v_call: TRBV7-2
d_call: .
cdr3_aa: CASSPRRRAGDQPQHF
cdr3_nt: TGTGCCAGCAGCCCCCGGAGAAGGGCCGGGGATCAGCCCCAGCATTTT

j_call: TRBJ2-2
clone_size: .
v_call: TRBV19
d_call: TRBD1
cdr3_aa: CASSLRDRIWGELFF
cdr3_nt: TGTGCCAGTAGTCTCCGGGACAGAATATGGGGGGAGCTGTTTTTT

j_call: TRBJ2-5
clone_size: .
v_call: TRBV7-6
d_call: TRBD1
cdr3_aa: CASSLVKGDRRAQETQYF
cdr3_nt: TGTGCCAGCAGCTTAGTTAAAGGGGACAGGAGAGCCCAAGAGACCCAGTACTTC